The clone carrying this T cell receptor beta chain has more than one count but fewer than ten. Its cognate antigen is unknown. CDR1 is DFQATT and CDR2 is SNEGSKA in the germline V gene (reference sequence). This CDR3 region has 11 residues. Deletions cut 4 bases from V and 3 bases from J, with 5 bases between. Profiled with immunoSEQ multiplex PCR; TCRdb holds only in-frame clones, not every one. The sample records approximately 150,000 clones, around 93% being singletons. The data derive from a study of T cell responses to AZD1222 COVID-19 vaccine. General study points: No day 14 peak samples; only post-peak repertoires were characterized. Seropositive AZD1222 recipients at baseline numbered only five or six.

Sequenced here: peripheral blood, sampled on day 0 of AZD1222 vaccination. The chain combines TRBV20-1 with TRBJ2-3; D not resolved. The TCR comes from an adult in good health. The CDR3 region has the DNA TGCAGTGCTACGTTAACAGATACGCAGTATTTT. Protein sequence: CSATLTDTQYF.